The 21 T cell receptor beta chains given below trace back to one sample, sequenced in a study of blood T cells in healthy people across ages. A J-beta primer mix and a sample-barcoded 5' primer were used in a second PCR of about 6 to 12 cycles. TCRdb re-analysed the 5' RACE reads in MiXCR, keeping a single row per CDR3 protein. The sample contains about 1.8 million distinct CDR3 sequences, less than 50% of which appear only once. What was sequenced was blood. The receptors come from a woman in her thirties or forties in good health.

The V gene is TRBV28, the J gene TRBJ1-2; 7 nucleotides match TRBD1. Germline CDR1 MDHEN, CDR2 SYDVKM. Trimming cost V 3 bases and J 4 bases; bases outside gene matches: 8. This CDR3 is built from 15 residues. The CDR3 region has the DNA TGTGCCAGCAGTTTTGGAGGGGGCCACTCCTATGGCTACACCTTC. This encodes CASSFGGGHSYGYTF.

The chain carries TRBV3-1 and TRBJ2-1; tentatively, D is TRBD2 (6 bases). CDR1 is LGHDT and CDR2 is YNNKEL in the germline V gene (reference sequence). This CDR3 region has 16 residues. The V and J ends lost 3 bases and 0 bases respectively, with 12 bases between them. For the CDR3, the DNA is TGTGCCAGCAGCCATAGCGGCCGGAGCTCCTACAATGAGCAGTTCTTC. Translating it yields CASSHSGRSSYNEQFF.

A note on this clonotype: The CDR3 does not end in the conserved phenylalanine or tryptophan, so this is likely a read error. The DNA is omitted, as the CDR3 cannot be located on it reliably, and the CDR3 follows TCRdb's listing. The rearrangement links TRBV6-2 or TRBV6-3 to TRBJ2-7; the table's D gene call, TRBD2, was not cross checked with the DNA. The CDR3 numbers 11 amino acids, ends counted. Germline-derived CDR1 and CDR2 are MNHEY and SVGEGT. The CDR3 protein is CASSWSGGARN.

The chain joins TRBV6-5 to TRBJ2-1; D possibly corresponds to TRBD1 (5 bases). Germline values: CDR1 MNHEY, CDR2 SVGAGI. The CDR3 sequence is 13 residues long. V was pared by 2 bases and J by 7 bases, with 9 bases between. The CDR3 sequence is CASSYEGVNEQFF. The DNA for the CDR3 is TGTGCCAGCAGTTACGAAGGGGTGAATGAGCAGTTCTTC.

This clonotype was seen only once. The chain joins TRBV20-1 to TRBJ2-1; 11 nucleotides match TRBD2. Germline CDR1 reads DFQATT; CDR2 reads SNEGSKA (reference sequence). Losses at the gene ends were 0 bases for V and 3 bases for J; bases not matched to a gene: 4. This CDR3 is built from 16 residues. The CDR3 protein is CSARDLAGGIYNEQFF. The CDR3 region has the DNA TGCAGTGCTAGAGATCTAGCGGGGGGAATCTACAATGAGCAGTTCTTC.

This clonotype turned up a few times. The V call is TRBV6-2 or TRBV6-3, the J call TRBJ2-5; possibly TRBD1 for D (6 bases). Trimming removed 5 bases at V and 3 bases at J, with 16 bases between. This CDR3 spans 15 amino acids. CDR1 MNHEY and CDR2 SVGEGT come from the germline V gene. The CDR3 DNA reads TGTGCCAGCAGTAGAAACCGGGACAATAAAGAGACCCAGTACTTC. Translated, it gives CASSRNRDNKETQYF.

The chain carries TRBV27 and TRBJ2-7; TRBD1 or TRBD2 may be the D gene (6 bases each). There are 18 residues in the CDR3. The V end lost 2 bases, the J end lost 7 bases, and 27 bases lay between the germline ends. Looked up from germline, CDR1 is MNHEY and CDR2 is SMNVEV (reference sequence). The chain's CDR3 is CASSLNWAGTFEFDEQYF. DNA of the CDR3: TGTGCCAGCAGTTTAAATTGGGCGGGGACATTTGAGTTCGATGAGCAGTACTTC.

This clonotype was seen only a few times. The rearrangement uses TRBV6-5 and TRBJ2-7; 7 bases are a match to TRBD1. The CDR3 length is 14 residues. V gave up 7 bases and J gave up 0 bases; unmatched junction bases: 6. Germline-derived CDR1 and CDR2 are MNHEY and SVGAGI. Here the CDR3 DNA reads TGTGCCAGCAAAGGACAGGTGAACTCCTACGAGCAGTACTTC. As protein: CASKGQVNSYEQYF.

The chain is built from TRBV28 and TRBJ2-1; a possible D gene is TRBD1 (6 bases). The germline CDR1 and CDR2 sequences are MDHEN and SYDVKM. The CDR3 runs to 15 residues. V shed 4 bases and J shed 2 bases, with 12 bases lying between them. CDR3 in amino acids: CASSSRKGAYNEQFF. For the CDR3, the DNA is TGTGCCAGCAGTTCCCGTAAGGGGGCCTACAATGAGCAGTTCTTC.

The chain uses TRBV20-1 and TRBJ1-4; 7 bases agree with TRBD1. This CDR3 is 14 amino acids long. Trimming took 2 bases from V and 5 from J; bases not matched to a gene: 5. The germline V gene has CDR1 DFQATT and CDR2 SNEGSKA (reference sequence). CDR3 in amino acids: CSARITGVNEKLFF. In nucleotides, the CDR3 is TGCAGTGCTAGAATCACAGGGGTGAATGAAAAACTGTTTTTT.

V and J are TRBV6-1 and TRBJ1-6, with D perhaps TRBD1 (5 bases). The CDR3 consists of 13 residues. Germline V gives CDR1 MNHNS, CDR2 SASEGT. The V and J ends lost 1 base and 12 bases respectively, with 10 bases between them. CDR3 loop: CASSEDIRGPLHF. In DNA, the CDR3 is TGTGCCAGCAGTGAAGATATAAGGGGACCCCTCCACTTT.

The chain employs TRBV4-3 and TRBJ2-1, with 7 bases aligning to TRBD2. The CDR3 extends over 17 amino acids. The germline gives CDR1 LGHNA, CDR2 YSLEER. Trimming removed 0 bases from V and 7 bases from J; junction bases left unmatched: 12. The CDR3 loop is CASSQEGRRAGLNEQFF. The CDR3, as DNA: TGCGCCAGCAGCCAAGAAGGGAGACGAGCGGGGTTGAATGAGCAGTTCTTC.

This clonotype was counted only a few times. The DNA for the CDR3 is TGTGCCAGCAGTTACCGGGACAGGCGTTATTCTAACTATGGCTACACCTTC. Translation gives CASSYRDRRYSNYGYTF. V gene TRBV6-2 or TRBV6-3 combines with J gene TRBJ1-2; 8 bases line up with TRBD1. V lost 2 bases and J lost 0; bases outside the gene matches: 8. Per the germline V gene, CDR1 is MNHEY and CDR2 is SVGEGT. This CDR3 is 17 amino acids long.

The gene calls are TRBV7-9 and TRBJ2-4; D is unclear. Germline V gene sequence: CDR1 SEHNR, CDR2 FQNEAQ (reference sequence). The CDR3 covers 17 residues. V was cut by 1 base and J by 0 bases, with 13 bases left in between. CDR3 nucleotides: TGTGCCAGCAGCTTAGGAGACGGGCAAGTAGCCAAAAACATTCAGTACTTC. Translated: CASSLGDGQVAKNIQYF. The full variable domain, rest sourced from reference TRBV7-9 and TRBJ2-4, is DTGVSQNPRHKITKRGQNVTFRCDPISEHNRLYWYRQTLGQGPEFLTYFQNEAQLEKSRLLSDRFSAERPKGSFSTLEIQRTEQGDSAMYLCASSLGDGQVAKNIQYFGAGTRLSVL.

The chain carries TRBV5-1 and TRBJ2-2; no reliable D call. CDR3 length: 13 amino acids. The ends were cut back, 6 bases at V and 3 bases at J, with 9 bases in the middle. Per the germline V gene, CDR1 is SGHRS and CDR2 is YFSETQ. As DNA, the CDR3 is TGCGCCAGCACCCTTTCATACACCGGGGAGCTGTTTTTT. As protein: CASTLSYTGELFF.

The CDR3 sequence is CRTQGSSYNEQFF. The CDR3 nucleotides are TGCAGAACGCAGGGGAGCTCCTACAATGAGCAGTTCTTC. This chain joins TRBV20-1 and TRBJ2-1, with D possibly matching TRBD1 (6 bases). The germline gives CDR1 DFQATT, CDR2 SNEGSKA (reference sequence). The CDR3 is 13 amino acids.

This clonotype was observed a few times. In DNA form, the CDR3 reads TGTGCCAGCTTGGGGGGTAGGAACAATGAGCAGTTCTTC. Residues: CASLGGRNNEQFF. The rearrangement links TRBV2 to TRBJ2-1; tentatively, D is TRBD2 (6 bases). There are 13 residues in the CDR3. The germline V gene has CDR1 SNHLY and CDR2 FYNNEI. Trimming stripped 8 bases from V and 5 bases from J, with 13 bases between.

This clonotype was counted a few times. V is TRBV7-2 and J is TRBJ2-4; no firm D call. V lost 1 base and J lost 9, with 7 bases in between. This CDR3 is 12 amino acids long. CDR1 and CDR2 from the germline V gene are SGHTA and FQGNSA. The CDR3 region has the DNA TGTGCCAGCAGCTTAGATAAGGGCATTCAGTACTTC. Translation gives CASSLDKGIQYF.

The V and J genes are TRBV20-1 and TRBJ2-7, with 7 bases that match TRBD1. Germline values: CDR1 DFQATT, CDR2 SNEGSKA (reference sequence). This CDR3 is 16 amino acids long. J gave up 0 bases and V 0 bases, and 8 bases lay outside the gene matches. The CDR3 region has the DNA TGCAGTGCTAGAGACTGGACGACAGGGACCTCCTACGAGCAGTACTTC. Residues: CSARDWTTGTSYEQYF.

The chain links TRBV3-1 to TRBJ2-7, with 12 nucleotides matching TRBD1. This CDR3 is 14 amino acids long. V was pared by 8 bases and J by 6 bases, with 8 bases of the junction left unmatched. Germline CDR1 reads LGHDT; CDR2 reads YNNKEL (reference sequence). The chain's CDR3 is CASGLGTGGGEQYF. CDR3 nucleotide sequence: TGTGCCAGCGGGCTCGGGACAGGGGGCGGCGAGCAGTACTTC.

The V and J genes are TRBV14 and TRBJ2-3; 10 positions match TRBD1. CDR1 and CDR2 from the germline V gene are SGHDN and FVKESK. The V gene end was trimmed by 4 bases and the J gene end by 7 bases; junction bases not matched to a gene: 5. This CDR3 has 14 amino acids. The CDR3 sequence is CASSPTGGGNTQYF. CDR3 nucleotide sequence: TGTGCCAGCAGCCCGACAGGGGGCGGCAATACGCAGTATTTT. Supplemented by reference TRBV14 and TRBJ2-3, the full variable domain reads EAGVTQFPSHSVIEKGQTVTLRCDPISGHDNLYWYRRVMGKEIKFLLHFVKESKQDESGMPNNRFLAERTGGTYSTLKVQPAELEDSGVYFCASSPTGGGNTQYFGPGTRLTVL.